This T cell receptor beta chain was identified in a study of control samples from healthy donors and cancer patients. The V segment lost 7 bases and the J segment 7 bases; nucleotides outside the gene matches: 15. This CDR3 has 15 amino acids. Germline assignment: CDR1 ENHRY and CDR2 SYGVKD. Only in-frame clones appear in the TCRdb table, and some are missing; sequencing was by immunoSEQ multiplex PCR. Counted here are approximately 100,000 clones, around 85% occurring once; the ten biggest clones make up less than 2.5%. V usage is TRBV10-3 and J usage is TRBJ1-1; 7 bases are a match to TRBD1. The source material was blood. The receptor was isolated from a woman between 35 and 50 years old in good health. The CDR3 DNA is TGTGCCATCACAATTTCAGACAGGGTTCAGGGTGAAGCTTTCTTT. Its translation is CAITISDRVQGEAFF.